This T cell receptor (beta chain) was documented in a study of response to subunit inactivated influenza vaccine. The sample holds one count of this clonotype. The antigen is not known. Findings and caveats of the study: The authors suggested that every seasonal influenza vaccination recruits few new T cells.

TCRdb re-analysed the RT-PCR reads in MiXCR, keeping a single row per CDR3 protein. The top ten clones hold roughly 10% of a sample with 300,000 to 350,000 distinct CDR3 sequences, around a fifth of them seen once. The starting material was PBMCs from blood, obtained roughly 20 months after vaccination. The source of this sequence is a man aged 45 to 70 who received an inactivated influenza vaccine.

Written as DNA, the CDR3 is TGTGCCAGCAGTTTAAGAATCCCGGGAGCCAGATACGAGCAGTACTTC. This gives the protein CASSLRIPGARYEQYF. The chain links TRBV28 to TRBJ2-7, with a possible D match to TRBD2 (6 bases). CDR1 is MDHEN and CDR2 is SYDVKM in the germline V gene. The CDR3 totals 16 residues. V was shortened by 2 bases and J by 4 bases, with 18 bases between the two germline ends.